The clone carrying this T cell receptor beta chain was found a few times. Its antigen is not identified. This sample was included in a study of PD-1 blockade in classical Hodgkin lymphoma. Study as a whole: Every 2 weeks, patients had 3 mg/kg nivolumab intravenously.

V gave up 2 bases and J gave up 5 bases; unmatched junction bases: 1. CDR1 MNHNY and CDR2 SVGAGI come from the germline V gene (reference sequence). The CDR3 loop spans 13 amino acids. Study-wide points: CD8+ TCR diversity did not rise significantly by C4D1, unlike CD4+.

Sequencing was performed with immunoSEQ multiplex PCR; in TCRdb, only in-frame clones are kept and a portion is missing. Of 27,000 or so clones in the sample, 55% to 85% are singletons; the top ten hold under 4.5%. Indicated time point: cycle 4 day 1 (C4D1), after less than 7 weeks of nivolumab. Exposure to brentuximab vedotin varied, and each patient had relapsed following autologous stem cell transplantation. Best responses included complete response and partial response; otherwise, the best response was progressive disease. The clonotype comes from a human donor with classical Hodgkin lymphoma. The rearrangement joins TRBV6-6 to TRBJ1-1, with 8 nucleotides matching TRBD1. Source: peripheral blood mononuclear cells (PBMCs), taken before the fourth cycle of nivolumab. In DNA form, the CDR3 reads TGTGCCAGCAGTTACGGACAGGGTACTGAAGCTTTCTTT. Its protein product is CASSYGQGTEAFF.